This T cell receptor (beta chain) was documented in a study of cytomegalovirus exposure and HLA in healthy donors. General study findings and limits: Specificity of a few CMV-associated chains for CMV antigens was verified in vitro. The dataset shows that most TCR sequences were rare, while some public TCRs occurred in many donors. The classifier reportedly diagnosed cytomegalovirus status with high sensitivity and specificity.

A word on this clone: No antigen is known for it.

Method: immunoSEQ multiplex PCR; TCRdb's copy keeps in-frame clones and lacks some. Of about 160,000 clones listed, 96% are singletons. Germline CDR1 and CDR2: SEHNR and FQNEAQ (reference sequence). Germline trimming cut 8 bases from V and 2 bases from J; bases unmatched to any gene: 7. The CDR3 is 15 amino acids. The donors were part of the roughly 130-subject validation cohort, which stood apart from the roughly 730-subject first cohort. This receptor was obtained from a young woman in good health and CMV-seronegative. The V and J genes are TRBV7-9 and TRBJ1-2; 11 positions agree with TRBD1. Sequencing was done on a sample of PBMCs. This chain's CDR3 is CASSVGTGGNYGYTF. For the CDR3, the DNA is TGTGCCAGCTCTGTCGGGACAGGGGGGAACTATGGCTACACCTTC. Combining the CDR3 with reference TRBV7-9 and TRBJ1-2 gives the whole variable domain DTGVSQNPRHKITKRGQNVTFRCDPISEHNRLYWYRQTLGQGPEFLTYFQNEAQLEKSRLLSDRFSAERPKGSFSTLEIQRTEQGDSAMYLCASSVGTGGNYGYTFGSGTRLTVV.